This TCR beta chain came from a study of Graves' ophthalmopathy and Graves' hyperthyroidism. Whole-study context: Ahead of any treatment, peripheral blood was obtained at the initial diagnosis. Findings and caveats of the study: Stable hyperthyroidism and ophthalmopathy were told apart by a 13-signature model, which achieved around 90% sensitivity and 81.08% specificity.

Concerning this clonotype itself: The antigen is undetermined.

The TCR beta CDR3 regions underwent amplification from RNA transcripts. A first-round RT-PCR used HTBI primers, followed by a second-round multiplex PCR. TCRdb independently ran MiXCR on the multiplex PCR reads; one entry per CDR3 protein. This table has about 740,000 distinct CDR3 sequences, 40% appearing once. This receptor was identified in an adult man with Graves' ophthalmopathy. The sequenced sample consisted of peripheral blood.

The CDR3 DNA is TGTGCCAGCAGTGACGTTCTAGCAAGCGCAGATACGCAGTATTTT. Translated: CASSDVLASADTQYF. This rearrangement joins TRBV2 to TRBJ2-3, with D possibly TRBD2 on 5 matching bases. Trimming took 3 bases from V and 4 from J, leaving 14 bases between them. The CDR3 runs 15 residues. From germline, CDR1 is SNHLY and CDR2 FYNNEI.